The rows below give T cell receptor beta chains drawn from one sample of a study of cytomegalovirus exposure and HLA in healthy donors. Only in-frame clones appear in the TCRdb table, and some are missing; sequencing was by immunoSEQ multiplex PCR. The sample carries 100,000 to 120,000 clones, around 87% recorded once. Sequenced sample: PBMCs. These receptor sequences come from a woman in her twenties or thirties in good health and CMV-seropositive. Each CDR3 is given with its conserved first and last residue. D genes are given only for firm matches. Clone size appears in some rows only: once, few, many, or a class for an expanded clone.

j_gene	d_gene	abundance	v_gene	CDR3aa	CDR3nt
TRBJ2-2	.	.	TRBV6-5	CASSYSGAGSGELFF	TGTGCCAGCAGTTACTCAGGGGCTGGTTCCGGGGAGCTGTTTTTT
TRBJ2-4	TRBD1	.	TRBV7-9	CASSFLGQSKNIQYF	TGTGCCAGCAGCTTCTTGGGACAGAGTAAAAACATTCAGTACTTC
TRBJ2-1	TRBD1	.	TRBV6-5	CASSSPGQGVNEQFF	TGTGCCAGCAGCTCCCCGGGACAGGGGGTCAATGAGCAGTTCTTC
TRBJ2-5	TRBD1	.	TRBV4-2	CASSQERGRETQYF	TGTGCCAGCAGCCAAGAGAGGGGGCGAGAGACCCAGTACTTC
TRBJ1-5	.	.	TRBV15	CATSREYSNQPQHF	TGTGCCACCAGCAGAGAGTATAGCAATCAGCCCCAGCATTTT
TRBJ1-4	.	once	TRBV5-6	CASGRGGKLFF	TGTGCCAGCGGACGAGGAGGAAAACTGTTTTTT
TRBJ2-7	.	once	TRBV6-6	CASSVGPGEQYF	TGTGCCAGCAGTGTCGGTCCGGGCGAGCAGTACTTC
TRBJ2-1	TRBD2	.	TRBV15	CATSSGGSSYNEQFF	TGTGCCACCAGCTCCGGGGGGAGCTCCTACAATGAGCAGTTCTTC
TRBJ1-4	.	.	TRBV29-1	CSVAGYSSEKLFF	TGCAGCGTGGCAGGGTATTCGAGTGAAAAACTGTTTTTT
TRBJ2-2	TRBD2	.	TRBV10-3	CAISTARAGRGPTGELFF	TGTGCCATCAGTACGGCCAGAGCGGGACGAGGACCGACCGGGGAGCTGTTTTTT
TRBJ2-7	TRBD2	.	TRBV19	CASSAGGNYEQYF	TGTGCCAGTAGTGCGGGGGGGAATTACGAGCAGTACTTC
TRBJ1-5	.	.	TRBV30	CAWRAGPNQPQHF	TGTGCCTGGAGGGCAGGGCCCAATCAGCCCCAGCATTTT
TRBJ1-2	.	once	TRBV7-2	CASSLAGNYGYTF	TGTGCCAGCAGCTTAGCCGGGAACTATGGCTACACCTTC
TRBJ1-2	TRBD1	once	TRBV5-1	CASSFDWTGLQGYTF	TGCGCCAGCAGCTTCGACTGGACAGGACTCCAGGGCTACACCTTC
TRBJ2-1	TRBD2	.	TRBV7-6	CASSLAFSSGIEQFF	TGTGCCAGCAGCTTAGCTTTCTCTAGCGGGATTGAGCAGTTCTTC
TRBJ2-2	.	.	TRBV7-7	CASSSLGAVELFF	TGTGCTAGCAGCTCCTTGGGCGCCGTGGAGCTGTTTTTT
TRBJ2-7	TRBD1	.	TRBV6-4	CASSEYGTGSYEQYF	TGTGCCAGCAGTGAGTACGGGACAGGCTCCTACGAGCAGTACTTC
TRBJ2-7	.	.	TRBV7-2	CASSPSYLYEQYF	TGTGCCAGCAGCCCAAGCTATCTCTACGAGCAGTACTTC
TRBJ1-2	.	.	TRBV19	CASSNEDSYYGYTF	TGTGCCAGTAGTAATGAGGACAGCTACTATGGCTACACCTTC
TRBJ2-7	TRBD2	.	TRBV29-1	CSVLLAGAYEQYF	TGCAGCGTTCTCCTAGCGGGAGCTTACGAGCAGTACTTC
TRBJ1-2	.	.	TRBV19	CASSIATGDYGYTF	TGTGCCAGTAGTATCGCCACCGGTGACTATGGCTACACCTTC
TRBJ1-1	TRBD1	.	TRBV28	CASSFRTGTEAFF	TGTGCCAGCAGTTTCCGGACAGGGACTGAAGCTTTCTTT
TRBJ2-5	.	.	TRBV7-2	CASSYDREGAQYF	TGTGCCAGCAGCTATGACCGCGAGGGGGCCCAGTACTTC
TRBJ1-5	.	many	TRBV5-1	CASSLLPGASNQPQHF	TGCGCCAGCAGCTTGCTCCCAGGGGCTAGCAATCAGCCCCAGCATTTT
TRBJ1-2	TRBD1	.	TRBV6-1	CASSEKTGPYGYTF	TGTGCCAGCAGTGAAAAGACAGGGCCCTATGGCTACACCTTC
TRBJ2-2	TRBD1	.	TRBV5-4	CASSPGQKNTGELFF	TGTGCCAGCAGCCCGGGACAGAAGAACACCGGGGAGCTGTTTTTT
TRBJ2-5	.	few	TRBV4-2	CASSQELPPQETQYF	TGTGCCAGCAGCCAGGAGCTGCCTCCCCAAGAGACCCAGTACTTC
TRBJ2-5	.	.	TRBV5-4	CASSPFPRGEKTQYF	TGTGCCAGCAGCCCTTTTCCCCGGGGAGAAAAGACCCAGTACTTC
TRBJ1-4	.	.	TRBV28	CASSLSGTNEKLFF	TGTGCCAGCAGTTTATCAGGGACTAATGAAAAACTGTTTTTT
TRBJ2-1	.	.	TRBV13	CASSSDKAYNEQFF	TGTGCCAGCAGCTCGGACAAAGCCTACAATGAGCAGTTCTTC
TRBJ2-3	.	.	TRBV19	CASSRTRQETDTQYF	TGTGCCAGTAGTAGGACTAGACAGGAGACAGATACGCAGTATTTT
TRBJ2-5	.	.	TRBV5-4	CASSLRQGGTQYF	TGTGCCAGCAGCTTGAGGCAGGGGGGGACCCAGTACTTC
TRBJ1-5	.	.	TRBV5-3	CARGSNQPQHF	TGTGCCAGAGGCTCGAATCAGCCCCAGCATTTT
TRBJ2-1	TRBD1	.	TRBV13	CASSSGGRFELEQFF	TGTGCCAGCAGCTCAGGGGGCCGATTCGAGTTGGAGCAGTTCTTC
TRBJ2-7	.	.	TRBV13	CASSLDTATEQYF	TGTGCCAGCAGCTTGGACACAGCGACCGAGCAGTACTTC
TRBJ2-4	TRBD2	.	TRBV30	CAWSGTSGTNIQYF	TGTGCCTGGAGTGGGACTAGCGGGACCAACATTCAGTACTTC
TRBJ2-1	.	.	TRBV7-3	CASSPQVGDEQFF	TGTGCCAGCAGCCCCCAGGTGGGCGATGAGCAGTTCTTC
TRBJ1-4	.	.	TRBV4-1	CASTPAGGLLNEKLFF	TGCGCCAGCACCCCGGCAGGTGGATTATTAAATGAAAAACTGTTTTTT
TRBJ2-3	TRBD2	once	TRBV4-2	CASSQEPGLAGRTDTQYF	TGTGCCAGCAGCCAAGAACCGGGACTAGCGGGACGAACAGATACGCAGTATTTT
TRBJ1-1	.	.	TRBV7-9	CASSLESASVAFF	TGTGCCAGCAGCTTAGAGAGTGCCAGCGTAGCTTTCTTT
TRBJ1-2	.	.	TRBV2	CASIVGSYGYTF	TGTGCCAGCATCGTGGGCAGCTATGGCTACACCTTC
TRBJ1-5	.	.	TRBV5-6	CASSLAHSNQPQHF	TGTGCCAGCAGCTTGGCACATAGCAATCAGCCCCAGCATTTT
TRBJ1-1	.	.	TRBV29-1	CSVEDRGFNTEAFF	TGCAGCGTTGAAGACAGGGGTTTTAACACTGAAGCTTTCTTT
TRBJ2-6	TRBD1	.	TRBV7-9	CASSLAGTGLSGANVLTF	TGTGCCAGCAGCTTAGCGGGGACAGGGCTCTCTGGGGCCAACGTCCTGACTTTC
TRBJ2-5	.	.	TRBV5-1	CASSVTGQPQETQYF	TGCGCCAGCAGCGTTACAGGGCAACCCCAAGAGACCCAGTACTTC
TRBJ2-1	TRBD1	.	TRBV11-3	CASSPGQGTYNEQFF	TGTGCCAGCAGCCCCGGACAGGGTACCTACAATGAGCAGTTCTTC
TRBJ2-5	.	.	TRBV18	CASSLQVQETQYF	TGTGCCAGCTCACTACAGGTACAAGAGACCCAGTACTTC
TRBJ1-4	TRBD1	.	TRBV29-1	CSVRDRDSEKLFF	TGCAGCGTGAGGGACAGGGATTCTGAAAAACTGTTTTTT
TRBJ1-1	.	.	TRBV5-1	CASSFGGGSTEAFF	TGCGCCAGCAGCTTCGGGGGAGGGAGCACTGAAGCTTTCTTT
TRBJ2-3	.	.	TRBV2	CASKNEGTDTQYF	TGTGCCAGCAAAAATGAGGGTACAGATACGCAGTATTTT